Here is one TCR beta chain with its context. The target antigen is unknown. The data belong to a study of cytomegalovirus exposure and HLA in healthy donors. Study findings and constraints: The authors enumerated around 150 TCR beta chains as linked to cytomegalovirus. An analysis that was carried out later associated 15,000 to 20,000 TCR beta sequences with HLA alleles at 0.05 false discovery rate.

Primers for the PCR totalled 60 Vbeta and 13 Jbeta. Libraries were prepared by immunoSEQ multiplex PCR; TCRdb keeps only in-frame clonotypes and omits some of them. The table lists 150,000 to 200,000 clones, 80% of them singletons. Germline V gene sequence: CDR1 MNHEY, CDR2 SVGAGI. The germline V and J ends were trimmed by 6 bases and 4 bases, with 13 bases remaining between them. This CDR3 spans 14 amino acids. The sequenced sample was PBMCs. The TCR sequence derives from a woman aged 40 to 50 in good health and CMV-seronegative. The V and J genes are TRBV6-5 and TRBJ1-5, with a weak D call TRBD1 (5 bases). CDR3 in amino acids: CASRRGSPNQPQHF. The CDR3 bases are TGTGCCAGCAGGCGGGGCTCCCCTAATCAGCCCCAGCATTTT.